The 4 T cell receptor beta chains below come from one sample, sequenced in a study of blood T cell repertoires in COVID-19. Sequencing used immunoSEQ multiplex PCR; TCRdb keeps in-frame clones, though not all of them. The table has roughly 240,000 clones, around four fifths seen once. The sample consisted of peripheral blood. The receptors were gathered from a man aged 55 to 70 who had recovered from COVID-19.

The genes are TRBV6-5 and TRBJ2-7, with D perhaps TRBD1 (6 bases). Germline V gene sequence: CDR1 MNHEY, CDR2 SVGAGI. The CDR3 is made up of 13 amino acids. The V end lost 6 bases, the J end lost 2 bases, and 11 bases lay between the germline ends. The CDR3 loop reads CASRRQEAYEQYF. For the CDR3, the DNA is TGTGCCAGCAGGCGACAGGAGGCCTACGAGCAGTACTTC.

This clone was observed a handful of times. V gene TRBV11-2 combines with J gene TRBJ2-3, with 7 positions matching TRBD2. V gave up 3 bases and J gave up 2 bases; unmatched junction bases: 5. Germline-derived CDR1 and CDR2 are SGHAT and FQNNGV. The CDR3 is made up of 15 amino acids. The CDR3 region has the DNA TGTGCCAGCAGCTTGCGGGGGACTGTCACAGATACGCAGTATTTT. Protein: CASSLRGTVTDTQYF.

The genes are TRBV10-3 and TRBJ2-1; 7 positions agree with TRBD1. V was clipped by 10 bases and J by 9 bases; unmatched bases: 12. Looked up from germline, CDR1 is ENHRY and CDR2 is SYGVKD. The CDR3 has 13 amino acids. The CDR3 region has the DNA TGTGCCAGCCACGGGACAGCATCAGGTGAGCAGTTCTTC. This sequence encodes CASHGTASGEQFF.

The CDR3 sequence is CASSQEREWEQYF. The CDR3 region has the DNA TGCGCCAGCAGCCAAGAAAGGGAGTGGGAGCAGTACTTC. The rearrangement links TRBV4-1 to TRBJ2-7; D possibly corresponds to TRBD2 (5 bases). Germline V gene data show CDR1 as MGHRA and CDR2 as YSYEKL. With 0 bases removed from V and 7 bases from J, the gap between germline ends came to 10 bases. CDR3 length equals 13 residues.